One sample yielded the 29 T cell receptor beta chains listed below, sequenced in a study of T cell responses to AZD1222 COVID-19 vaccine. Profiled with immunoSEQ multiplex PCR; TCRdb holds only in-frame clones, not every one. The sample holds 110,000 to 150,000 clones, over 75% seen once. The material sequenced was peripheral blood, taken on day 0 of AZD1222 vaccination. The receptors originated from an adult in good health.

The CDR3 protein is CASRPRDPADTQYF. As DNA, the CDR3 is TGTGCCAGCAGACCCCGGGACCCCGCTGATACGCAGTATTTT. This chain uses TRBV27 with TRBJ2-3; D may correspond to TRBD1 or TRBD2 (5 bases each). This CDR3 is built from 14 residues. The germline V and J ends were trimmed by 6 bases and 6 bases, with 16 bases remaining between them. Germline CDR1 is MNHEY and CDR2 is SMNVEV (reference sequence).

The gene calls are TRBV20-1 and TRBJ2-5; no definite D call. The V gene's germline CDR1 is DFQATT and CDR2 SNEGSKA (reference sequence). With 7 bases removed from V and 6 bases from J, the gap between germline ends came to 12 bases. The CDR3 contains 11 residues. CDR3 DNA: TGCAGTGTGAGGAGCGAGCAGACCCAGTACTTC. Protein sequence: CSVRSEQTQYF.

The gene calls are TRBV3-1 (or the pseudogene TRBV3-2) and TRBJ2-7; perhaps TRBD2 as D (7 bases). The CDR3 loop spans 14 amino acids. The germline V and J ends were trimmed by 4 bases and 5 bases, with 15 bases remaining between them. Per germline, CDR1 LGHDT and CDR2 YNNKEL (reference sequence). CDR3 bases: TGTGCCAGCAGCCCTTGGGGGGGGGCCCACGAGCAGTACTTC. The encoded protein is CASSPWGGAHEQYF.

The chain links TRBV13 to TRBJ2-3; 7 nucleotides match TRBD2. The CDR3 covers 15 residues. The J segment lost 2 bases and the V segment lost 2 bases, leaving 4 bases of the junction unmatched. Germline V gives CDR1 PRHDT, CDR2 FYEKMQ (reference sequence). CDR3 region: CASSLPGRTTDTQYF. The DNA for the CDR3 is TGTGCCAGCAGCTTACCCGGGAGGACCACAGATACGCAGTATTTT.

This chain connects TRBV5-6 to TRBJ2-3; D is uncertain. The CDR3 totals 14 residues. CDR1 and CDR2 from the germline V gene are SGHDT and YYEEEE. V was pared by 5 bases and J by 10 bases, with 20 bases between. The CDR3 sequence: CASRPVLLREAQYF. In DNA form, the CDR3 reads TGTGCCAGCAGACCGGTCCTACTCAGAGAGGCGCAGTATTTT. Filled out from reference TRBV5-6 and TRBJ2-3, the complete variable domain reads DAGVTQSPTHLIKTRGQQVTLRCSPKSGHDTVSWYQQALGQGPQFIFQYYEEEERQRGNFPDRFSGHQFPNYSSELNVNALLLGDSALYLCASRPVLLREAQYFGPGTRLTVL.

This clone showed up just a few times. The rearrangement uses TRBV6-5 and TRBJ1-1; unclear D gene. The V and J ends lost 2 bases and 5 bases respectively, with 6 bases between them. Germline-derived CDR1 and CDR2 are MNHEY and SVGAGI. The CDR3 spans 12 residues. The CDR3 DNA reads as TGTGCCAGCAGTTACGGGTCGACTGAAGCTTTCTTT. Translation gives CASSYGSTEAFF.

The CDR3 DNA follows: TGTGCCAGCAGTGAACAGGGCACTGAAGCTTTCTTT. Its translation: CASSEQGTEAFF. V usage is TRBV2 and J usage is TRBJ1-1, with TRBD1 as a possible D gene (5 bases). CDR3 length: 12 residues. With 2 bases removed from V and 4 bases from J, the gap between germline ends came to 5 bases. The V gene's germline CDR1 is SNHLY and CDR2 FYNNEI.

CDR3: CASSQESGLNNEQFF. DNA of the CDR3: TGTGCCAGCAGCCAAGAAAGCGGCCTGAACAATGAGCAGTTCTTC. The chain joins TRBV4-2 to TRBJ2-1, with D perhaps matching TRBD2 (5 bases). V was pared by 0 bases and J by 5 bases, with 11 bases between. This CDR3 is 15 amino acids long. Germline V gene sequence: CDR1 LGHNA, CDR2 YNFKEQ.

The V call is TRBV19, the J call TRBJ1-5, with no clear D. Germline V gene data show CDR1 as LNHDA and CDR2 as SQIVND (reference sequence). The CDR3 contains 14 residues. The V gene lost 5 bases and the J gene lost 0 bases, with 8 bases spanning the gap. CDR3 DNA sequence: TGTGCCAGTAGTCTGACACTTAGCAATCAGCCCCAGCATTTT. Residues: CASSLTLSNQPQHF.

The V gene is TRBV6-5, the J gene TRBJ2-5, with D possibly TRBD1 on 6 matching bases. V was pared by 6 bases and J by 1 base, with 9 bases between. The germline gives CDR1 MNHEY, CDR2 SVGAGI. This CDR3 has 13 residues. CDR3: CASRWGLQETQYF. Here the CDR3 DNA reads TGTGCCAGCAGATGGGGGCTCCAAGAGACCCAGTACTTC.

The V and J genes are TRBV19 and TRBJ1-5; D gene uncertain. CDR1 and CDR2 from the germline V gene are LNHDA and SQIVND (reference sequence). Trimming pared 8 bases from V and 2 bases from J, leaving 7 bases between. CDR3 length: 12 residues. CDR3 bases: TGTGCCAGTGGGCGAGGCAATCAGCCCCAGCATTTT. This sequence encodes CASGRGNQPQHF.

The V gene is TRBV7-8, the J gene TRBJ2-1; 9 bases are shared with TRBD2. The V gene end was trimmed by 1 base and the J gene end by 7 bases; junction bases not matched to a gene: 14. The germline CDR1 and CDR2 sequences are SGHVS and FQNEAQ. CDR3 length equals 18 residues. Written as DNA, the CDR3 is TGTGCCAGCAGCTTAGACGCGGGGGGGCCTCGTAGAGAAAATGAGCAGTTCTTC. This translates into CASSLDAGGPRRENEQFF.

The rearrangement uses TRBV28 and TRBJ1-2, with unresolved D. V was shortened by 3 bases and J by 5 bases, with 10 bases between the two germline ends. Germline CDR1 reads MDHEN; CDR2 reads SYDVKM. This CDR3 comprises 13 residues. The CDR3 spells CASSFGSEYGYTF. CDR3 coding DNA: TGTGCCAGCAGTTTTGGATCTGAGTATGGCTACACCTTC.

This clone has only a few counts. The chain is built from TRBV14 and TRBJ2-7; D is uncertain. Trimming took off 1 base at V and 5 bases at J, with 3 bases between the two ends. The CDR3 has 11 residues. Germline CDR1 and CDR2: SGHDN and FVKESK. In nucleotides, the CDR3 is TGTGCCAGCAGCCAAGGGGACGAGCAGTACTTC. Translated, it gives CASSQGDEQYF.

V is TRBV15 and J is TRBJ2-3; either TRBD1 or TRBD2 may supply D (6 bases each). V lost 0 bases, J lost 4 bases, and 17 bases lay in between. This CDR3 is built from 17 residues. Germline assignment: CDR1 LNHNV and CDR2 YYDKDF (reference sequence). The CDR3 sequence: CATSRDSGGGKADTQYF. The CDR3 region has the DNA TGTGCCACCAGCAGAGATTCCGGGGGCGGAAAGGCAGATACGCAGTATTTT. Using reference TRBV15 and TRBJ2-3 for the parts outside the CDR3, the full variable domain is DAMVIQNPRYQVTQFGKPVTLSCSQTLNHNVMYWYQQKSSQAPKLLFHYYDKDFNNEADTPDNFQSRRPNTSFCFLDIRSPGLGDTAMYLCATSRDSGGGKADTQYFGPGTRLTVL.

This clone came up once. The CDR3 here is CASSLGAPGGQETQYF. CDR3 bases: TGTGCCAGCAGCTTAGGTGCCCCCGGGGGGCAAGAGACCCAGTACTTC. The chain uses TRBV7-6 and TRBJ2-5; 7 bases fit TRBD2. CDR3 length: 16 amino acids. Trimming at V came to 1 base and at J to 2 bases, leaving 7 bases not matched to a gene. The germline gives CDR1 SGHVS, CDR2 FNYEAQ.

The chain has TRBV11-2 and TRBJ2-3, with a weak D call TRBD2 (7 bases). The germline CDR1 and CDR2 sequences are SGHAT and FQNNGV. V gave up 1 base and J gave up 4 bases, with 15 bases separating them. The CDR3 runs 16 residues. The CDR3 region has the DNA TGTGCCAGCAGCTTAGGCGGGGGCATAATTTCAGATACGCAGTATTTT. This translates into CASSLGGGIISDTQYF.

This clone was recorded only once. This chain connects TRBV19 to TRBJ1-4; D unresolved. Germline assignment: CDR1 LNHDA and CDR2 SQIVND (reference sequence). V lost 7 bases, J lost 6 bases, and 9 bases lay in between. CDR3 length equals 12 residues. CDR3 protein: CASTAAHEKLFF. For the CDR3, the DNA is TGTGCCAGTACAGCCGCCCATGAAAAACTGTTTTTT.

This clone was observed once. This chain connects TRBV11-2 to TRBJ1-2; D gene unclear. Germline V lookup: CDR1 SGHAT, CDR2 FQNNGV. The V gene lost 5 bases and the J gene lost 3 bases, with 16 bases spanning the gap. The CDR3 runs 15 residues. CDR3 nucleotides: TGTGCCAGCAGCGCCCAAAAGACCGCCTACTATGGCTACACCTTC. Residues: CASSAQKTAYYGYTF.

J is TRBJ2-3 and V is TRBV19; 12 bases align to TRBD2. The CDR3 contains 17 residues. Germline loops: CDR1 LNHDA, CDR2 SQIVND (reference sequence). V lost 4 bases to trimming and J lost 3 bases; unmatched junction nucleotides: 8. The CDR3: CASSKRTSGDLTDTQYF. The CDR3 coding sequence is TGTGCCAGTAGTAAACGGACTAGCGGGGATCTGACAGATACGCAGTATTTT.

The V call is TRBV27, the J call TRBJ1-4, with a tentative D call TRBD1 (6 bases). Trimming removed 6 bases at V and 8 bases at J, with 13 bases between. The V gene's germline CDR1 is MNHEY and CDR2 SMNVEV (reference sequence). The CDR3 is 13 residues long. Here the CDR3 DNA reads TGTGCCAGCAGCCCGGCTGGGGGCGAAAAACTGTTTTTT. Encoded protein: CASSPAGGEKLFF.

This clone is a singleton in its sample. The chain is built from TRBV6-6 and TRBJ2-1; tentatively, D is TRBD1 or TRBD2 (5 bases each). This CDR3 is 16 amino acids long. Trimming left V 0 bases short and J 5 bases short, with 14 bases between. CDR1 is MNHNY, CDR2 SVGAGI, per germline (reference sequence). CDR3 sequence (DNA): TGTGCCAGCAGTTACTCGACTGGGACGGGAAACAATGAGCAGTTCTTC. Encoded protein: CASSYSTGTGNNEQFF.

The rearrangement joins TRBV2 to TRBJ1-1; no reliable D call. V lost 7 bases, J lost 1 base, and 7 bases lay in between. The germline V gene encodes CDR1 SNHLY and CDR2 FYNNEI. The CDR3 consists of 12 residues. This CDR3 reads CASIKRNTEAFF. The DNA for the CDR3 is TGTGCCAGCATCAAGAGGAACACTGAAGCTTTCTTT.

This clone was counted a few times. Written as DNA, the CDR3 is TGTGCCAGCAGCCTAGAGCGGGGGCGGACTGAAGCTTTCTTT. Its protein product is CASSLERGRTEAFF. V is TRBV7-9 and J is TRBJ1-1; TRBD1 is a possible D gene (6 bases). The CDR3 length is 14 residues. Trimming cost V 5 bases and J 5 bases, with 15 bases left between them. CDR1 SEHNR and CDR2 FQNEAQ come from the germline V gene (reference sequence). Looking up the rest from reference TRBV7-9 and TRBJ1-1 gives the full variable domain: DTGVSQNPRHKITKRGQNVTFRCDPISEHNRLYWYRQTLGQGPEFLTYFQNEAQLEKSRLLSDRFSAERPKGSFSTLEIQRTEQGDSAMYLCASSLERGRTEAFFGQGTRLTVV.

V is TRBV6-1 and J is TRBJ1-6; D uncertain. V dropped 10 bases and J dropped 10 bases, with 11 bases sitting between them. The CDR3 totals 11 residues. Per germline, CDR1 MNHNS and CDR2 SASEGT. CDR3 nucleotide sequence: TGTGCCACGCGACGTGGATCACCCCTCCACTTT. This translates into CATRRGSPLHF.

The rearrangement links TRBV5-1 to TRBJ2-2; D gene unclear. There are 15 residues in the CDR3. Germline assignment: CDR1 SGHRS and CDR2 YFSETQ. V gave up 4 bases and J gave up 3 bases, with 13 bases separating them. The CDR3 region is CASSLGLFDTGELFF. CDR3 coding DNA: TGCGCCAGCAGCCTAGGGCTATTCGACACCGGGGAGCTGTTTTTT.

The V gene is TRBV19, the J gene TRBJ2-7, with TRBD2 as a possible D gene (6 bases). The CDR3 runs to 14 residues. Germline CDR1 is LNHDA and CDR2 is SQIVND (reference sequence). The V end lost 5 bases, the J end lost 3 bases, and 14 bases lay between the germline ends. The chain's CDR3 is CASSPAGWSYEQYF. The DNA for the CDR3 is TGTGCCAGTAGTCCCGCGGGGTGGAGCTACGAGCAGTACTTC.

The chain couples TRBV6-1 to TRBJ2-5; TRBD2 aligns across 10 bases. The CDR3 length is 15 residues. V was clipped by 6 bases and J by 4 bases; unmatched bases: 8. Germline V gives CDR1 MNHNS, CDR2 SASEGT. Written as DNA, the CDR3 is TGTGCCAGCAGCCTTAGCGGGGGGCAGGGAGAGACCCAGTACTTC. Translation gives CASSLSGGQGETQYF.

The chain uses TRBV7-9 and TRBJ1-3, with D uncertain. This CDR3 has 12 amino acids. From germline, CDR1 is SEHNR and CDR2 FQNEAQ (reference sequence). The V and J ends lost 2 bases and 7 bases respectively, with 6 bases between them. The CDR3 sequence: CASSLMGNTIYF. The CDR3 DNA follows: TGTGCCAGCAGCTTAATGGGGAACACCATATATTTT.